The 4 T cell receptor beta chains below come from one sample, sequenced in a study of cytomegalovirus exposure and HLA in healthy donors. 60 Vbeta and 13 Jbeta primers were used in PCR. Generated by immunoSEQ multiplex PCR, the TCRdb table keeps only in-frame clones and is missing some. The data hold 110,000 to 150,000 clones, with 65% to 85% observed a single time. Sequenced: PBMCs. All receptors derive from a male donor in good health and CMV-seronegative.

V usage is TRBV4-1 and J usage is TRBJ2-5; 9 nucleotides line up with TRBD1. The junction had 12 bases not matched to a gene; V was cut back by 3 bases and J by 4 bases. CDR1 MGHRA and CDR2 YSYEKL come from the germline V gene. The CDR3 contains 17 residues. The CDR3 spells CASSHDGTGRSGETQYF. Written as DNA, the CDR3 is TGCGCCAGCAGCCATGATGGGACAGGGAGGTCCGGAGAGACCCAGTACTTC.

The rearrangement uses TRBV6-5 and TRBJ2-1; no reliable D call. The germline V and J ends were trimmed by 7 bases and 0 bases, with 13 bases remaining between them. Germline assignment: CDR1 MNHEY and CDR2 SVGAGI. The CDR3 is made up of 15 amino acids. CDR3 amino acids: CASTAGRSSYNEQFF. The CDR3 coding sequence is TGTGCCAGCACCGCCGGCCGGAGCTCCTACAATGAGCAGTTCTTC.

The chain joins TRBV2 to TRBJ2-5, with TRBD2 matching over 9 bases. Germline CDR1 and CDR2: SNHLY and FYNNEI. After removal of 6 bases from V and 5 bases from J, the junction contained 7 bases not matched to a gene. The CDR3 is 14 amino acids. In DNA, the CDR3 is TGTGCCAGCAGACTTATAGCGGGGGTGGAGACCCAGTACTTC. Amino acids: CASRLIAGVETQYF.

This clone appeared a few times. The chain has TRBV6-5 and TRBJ2-4; TRBD1 matches 8 bases. From germline, CDR1 is MNHEY and CDR2 SVGAGI. This CDR3 has 16 residues. The ends lost 0 bases at V and 5 bases at J; junction bases unmatched: 6. Here the CDR3 reads CASSYSPTGVENIQYF. CDR3 nucleotide sequence: TGTGCCAGCAGTTACTCCCCGACAGGGGTGGAAAACATTCAGTACTTC.